The 27 T cell receptor beta chains below were found in one sample sequenced in a study of Graves' ophthalmopathy and Graves' hyperthyroidism. Amplifying from RNA transcripts, the study obtained TCR beta CDR3 regions. In the first round, RT-PCR was carried out with HTBI primers, and a multiplex PCR formed the second round. TCRdb reprocessed the multiplex PCR reads via MiXCR and lists one record per CDR3 protein. The sample lists about 340,000 distinct CDR3 sequences; around a sixth were seen once. Sequenced: peripheral blood. The receptors here all came from an adult man with Graves' ophthalmopathy.

This clonotype was recorded at least ten times. This chain joins TRBV29-1 and TRBJ1-2; no definite D call. The CDR3 loop spans 13 amino acids. Trimming took off 3 bases at V and 1 base at J, with 9 bases between the two ends. In germline, CDR1 is SQVTM, CDR2 ANQGSEA. The CDR3 bases are TGCAGCGTTGACCGCGACGTTAACTATGGCTACACCTTC. Protein sequence: CSVDRDVNYGYTF.

This clonotype was picked up many times. This chain links TRBV20-1 with TRBJ1-1; D unresolved. The CDR3 is 12 amino acids. Germline-derived CDR1 and CDR2 are DFQATT and SNEGSKA (reference sequence). V lost 3 bases and J 10 bases, leaving 15 bases between the germline ends. The CDR3 loop reads CSASKGGRRAFF. The CDR3 DNA reads TGCAGTGCTAGTAAGGGAGGTCGTCGAGCTTTCTTT.

This clonotype was seen many times. The rearrangement uses TRBV28 and TRBJ1-3; D gene uncertain. This CDR3 comprises 14 residues. Germline loops: CDR1 MDHEN, CDR2 SYDVKM. Trimming took 4 bases from V and 4 from J, leaving 11 bases between them. The CDR3, as DNA: TGTGCCAGCAGTTCTGGGTCTAGGGGAAACACCATATATTTT. Amino acids: CASSSGSRGNTIYF.

The rearrangement links TRBV28 to TRBJ1-5, with TRBD1 matching 8 bases. Germline assignment: CDR1 MDHEN and CDR2 SYDVKM. The V and J ends lost 6 bases and 2 bases, in that order; junction bases with no gene match: 9. This CDR3 region has 16 residues. CDR3 amino acids: CASREWRGQGNQPQHF. The CDR3 nucleotides are TGTGCCAGCAGGGAGTGGAGGGGACAGGGCAATCAGCCCCAGCATTTT.

Many counts were recorded for this clonotype. The gene calls are TRBV20-1 and TRBJ2-4; tentatively, D is TRBD1 (6 bases). With 6 bases removed from V and 7 bases from J, the gap between germline ends came to 10 bases. There are 11 residues in the CDR3. Germline loops: CDR1 DFQATT, CDR2 SNEGSKA (reference sequence). CDR3 nucleotide sequence: TGCAGTGCCCACCAGGGGAACATTCAGTACTTC. Amino acids: CSAHQGNIQYF.

This clonotype was seen at least ten times. V gene TRBV4-3 combines with J gene TRBJ1-1; the D is unclear. CDR1 LGHNA and CDR2 YSLEER come from the germline V gene. The CDR3 consists of 14 residues. The V end lost 1 base, the J end lost 1 base, and 7 bases lay between the germline ends. The CDR3 is CASSQVAGNTEAFF. CDR3 nucleotide sequence: TGCGCCAGCAGCCAAGTTGCGGGGAACACTGAAGCTTTCTTT.

The sample holds many counts of this clonotype. The CDR3: CASSLDTGVDQPQHF. The CDR3 DNA follows: TGCGCCAGCAGCCTGGACACAGGGGTGGATCAGCCCCAGCATTTT. The rearrangement joins TRBV5-1 to TRBJ1-5; 7 positions agree with TRBD1. CDR3 length: 15 amino acids. Germline V gene lookup returns CDR1 SGHRS and CDR2 YFSETQ. Germline trimming cut 4 bases from V and 5 bases from J; bases unmatched to any gene: 9. Drawing the rest from reference TRBV5-1 and TRBJ1-5, the complete variable domain is KAGVTQTPRYLIKTRGQQVTLSCSPISGHRSVSWYQQTPGQGLQFLFEYFSETQRNKGNFPGRFSGRQFSNSRSEMNVSTLELGDSALYLCASSLDTGVDQPQHFGDGTRLSIL.

This clonotype occurred a few times. A read error may be the cause here, since a much bigger clone is one base away. CDR3 bases: TGCGCCAGCAGCCAAGAGGGGGTAGGTTCGAACACCGGGGAGCTGTTTTTT. It translates to CASSQEGVGSNTGELFF. The rearrangement uses TRBV4-3 and TRBJ2-2, with D perhaps TRBD1 or TRBD2 (5 bases each). Looked up from germline, CDR1 is LGHNA and CDR2 is YSLEER. The CDR3 sequence is 17 residues long. The V and J ends lost 0 bases and 0 bases respectively, with 11 bases between them.

CDR3 sequence: CASSYSYGIRTEAFF. The CDR3 DNA reads TGTGCCAGCAGTTACTCGTACGGGATTAGGACTGAAGCTTTCTTT. The chain couples TRBV6-5 to TRBJ1-1; D is undetermined. Germline V lookup: CDR1 MNHEY, CDR2 SVGAGI. CDR3 length equals 15 residues. V was trimmed by 0 bases and J by 5 bases, leaving 13 bases between them.

The table lists this clonotype with a few counts. This chain uses TRBV7-2 with TRBJ2-2; 8 bases line up with TRBD2. This CDR3 spans 18 amino acids. V lost 1 base to trimming and J lost 4 bases; unmatched junction nucleotides: 11. Germline assignment: CDR1 SGHTA and CDR2 FQGNSA. The CDR3 DNA reads TGTGCCAGCAGCTTAGGGCCGGTAGGGGCGGGAGGCACCGGGGAGCTGTTTTTT. Its translation is CASSLGPVGAGGTGELFF.

J is TRBJ1-2 and V is TRBV12-3 or TRBV12-4; 8 bases match TRBD1. V lost 5 bases, J lost 4 bases, and 9 bases stayed unmatched. The CDR3 spans 15 residues. CDR3 residues: CASSTLGQGGYGYTF. In nucleotides, the CDR3 is TGTGCCAGCAGTACCCTCGGACAGGGAGGCTATGGCTACACCTTC.

The chain combines TRBV15 with TRBJ1-2; weak D call: TRBD1 (5 bases). The CDR3 runs 15 residues. Germline V gives CDR1 LNHNV, CDR2 YYDKDF (reference sequence). V lost 0 bases to trimming and J lost 6 bases, with 14 bases between them. In nucleotides, the CDR3 is TGTGCCACCAGCAGAGATCCATCAGGGATGGATGGCTACACCTTC. Protein: CATSRDPSGMDGYTF.

This clonotype was seen a handful of times. The V call is TRBV28, the J call TRBJ1-2; D is uncertain. The CDR3 covers 12 residues. Germline V lookup: CDR1 MDHEN, CDR2 SYDVKM. V lost 6 bases, J lost 7 bases, and 12 bases lay in between. CDR3 in amino acids: CASSRRETGYTF. In DNA, the CDR3 is TGTGCCAGCAGCCGGAGGGAGACTGGCTACACCTTC.

This clonotype was seen ten or more times. This rearrangement joins TRBV6-2 or TRBV6-3 to TRBJ2-4; 8 bases fit TRBD1. J gave up 7 bases and V 7 bases, and 6 bases lay outside the gene matches. Looked up from germline, CDR1 is MNHEY and CDR2 is SVGEGT. The length of the CDR3 is 13 residues. The CDR3 DNA is TGTGCCAGCAAGAGACAGGGGACCAACATTCAGTACTTC. It translates to CASKRQGTNIQYF.

The table lists this clonotype with many counts. The chain recombines TRBV20-1 with TRBJ1-2; TRBD1 matches 8 bases. CDR3 length: 14 residues. Germline V CDR1 and CDR2: DFQATT, SNEGSKA (reference sequence). J was trimmed by 7 bases and V by 3 bases; bases with no gene match: 10. The CDR3 region is CSARRGRGQGGYTF. DNA for the CDR3: TGCAGTGCTAGGCGGGGCAGGGGGCAAGGTGGCTACACCTTC.

This clonotype was detected ten times or more. The J gene is TRBJ1-2, the V gene TRBV27; the D is unclear. The CDR3 runs to 15 residues. Trimming pared 3 bases from V and 1 base from J, leaving 12 bases between. Germline assignment: CDR1 MNHEY and CDR2 SMNVEV (reference sequence). The CDR3 DNA reads as TGTGCCAGCAGTTTTGGACGGACGCTTAACTATGGCTACACCTTC. It specifies CASSFGRTLNYGYTF.

This clonotype was counted ten times or more. J is TRBJ1-3 and V is TRBV19; tentatively, D is TRBD1 (5 bases). The CDR3 sequence is 16 residues long. Looked up from germline, CDR1 is LNHDA and CDR2 is SQIVND (reference sequence). V lost 3 bases and J lost 4, with 16 bases in between. CDR3 in amino acids: CASSIGGDSFGNTIYF. Written as DNA, the CDR3 is TGTGCCAGTAGTATCGGCGGGGACTCGTTCGGAAACACCATATATTTT.

This clonotype has only a few counts. This may stem from a read error, because a much larger clone lies one nucleotide away. The chain uses TRBV9 and TRBJ2-7, with TRBD1 identical over 7 bases. This CDR3 comprises 15 residues. Germline lookup yields CDR1 SGDLS and CDR2 YYNGEE. In DNA form, the CDR3 reads TGTGTCAGCAGCGAACAGGGACAGAACCCCTACGAGCAGTACTTC. Translation: CVSSEQGQNPYEQYF. Together with reference TRBV9 and TRBJ2-7, the CDR3 gives the full variable domain: DSGVTQTPKHLITATGQRVTLRCSPRSGDLSVYWYQQSLDQGLQFLIQYYNGEERAKGNILERFSAQQFPDLHSELNLSSLELGDSALYFCVSSEQGQNPYEQYFGPGTRLTVT.

The rearrangement uses TRBV4-2 and TRBJ1-2, with TRBD1 as a possible D gene (5 bases). CDR1 LGHNA and CDR2 YNFKEQ come from the germline V gene. This CDR3 has 16 amino acids. Trimming cost V 2 bases and J 4 bases, with 17 bases left between them. CDR3 sequence reads: CASSQTGGDDSYGYTF. The DNA for the CDR3 is TGTGCCAGCAGCCAAACGGGAGGGGACGATAGCTATGGCTACACCTTC.

This clonotype was recorded many times. The rearrangement joins TRBV30 to TRBJ2-7, with 9 bases that match TRBD2. This CDR3 is built from 13 residues. The junction had 6 bases not matched to a gene; V was cut back by 3 bases and J by 6 bases. Per germline, CDR1 GTSNPN and CDR2 SVGIG (reference sequence). CDR3 amino acids: CAWRGLASREQYF. In nucleotides, the CDR3 is TGTGCCTGGAGGGGACTAGCCAGCCGCGAGCAGTACTTC.

This clonotype came up many times. The chain has TRBV27 and TRBJ2-4, with 7 nucleotides matching TRBD2. J lost 0 bases, V lost 2 bases, and 10 bases had no gene match. Germline CDR1 MNHEY, CDR2 SMNVEV (reference sequence). The CDR3 length is 18 residues. CDR3 sequence: CASSLPSVGGEAKNIQYF. Written as DNA, the CDR3 is TGTGCCAGCAGTTTACCCTCCGTTGGGGGGGAAGCCAAAAACATTCAGTACTTC.

This clonotype was found many times. The chain combines TRBV11-2 with TRBJ1-6; no clear D. Germline V gene sequence: CDR1 SGHAT, CDR2 FQNNGV. The length of the CDR3 is 15 residues. V lost 0 bases and J 3 bases, leaving 6 bases between the germline ends. CDR3 bases: TGTGCCAGCAGCTTAGAAACCAACTATAATTCACCCCTCCACTTT. This translates into CASSLETNYNSPLHF.

V is TRBV5-1 and J is TRBJ2-7; TRBD2 matches at 8 bases. The CDR3 consists of 16 residues. In germline, CDR1 is SGHRS, CDR2 YFSETQ. V gave up 0 bases and J gave up 3 bases; unmatched junction bases: 8. The CDR3 spells CASSLEPAGGVYEQYF. CDR3 bases: TGCGCCAGCAGCTTGGAGCCGGCGGGAGGCGTCTACGAGCAGTACTTC.

There are many counts of this clonotype. CDR3 region: CAWDLGTNTGELFF. CDR3 coding DNA: TGTGCCTGGGACTTGGGAACAAACACCGGGGAGCTGTTTTTT. V is TRBV30 and J is TRBJ2-2; D is unresolved. Trimming pared 5 bases from V and 2 bases from J, leaving 12 bases between. Germline CDR1 GTSNPN, CDR2 SVGIG (reference sequence). This CDR3 contains 14 residues.

This clonotype came up a few times. The chain carries TRBV20-1 and TRBJ2-7, with TRBD2 matching over 11 bases. The CDR3 spans 17 residues. The germline CDR1 and CDR2 sequences are DFQATT and SNEGSKA (reference sequence). The trim removed 0 bases at V and 5 bases at J, leaving 12 bases unmatched. The CDR3 region has the DNA TGCAGTGCTAGAGACCTAGAGGGGCTAGCGGGAGGCGACGAGCAGTACTTC. Translated: CSARDLEGLAGGDEQYF.

This clonotype was seen at least ten times. The V and J genes are TRBV12-3 or TRBV12-4 and TRBJ2-7; possibly TRBD1 for D (8 bases). V lost 6 bases to trimming and J lost 7 bases, with 25 bases between them. CDR3 length equals 16 residues. CDR3 sequence reads: CASSPGGTGASLEQYF. In nucleotides, the CDR3 is TGTGCCAGCAGCCCCGGGGGGACAGGCGCTTCGTTGGAGCAGTACTTC.

This clonotype was observed at least ten times. The genes are TRBV11-2 and TRBJ2-5; either TRBD1 or TRBD2 may fit D (6 bases each). The V and J ends lost 5 bases and 5 bases respectively, with 15 bases between them. Germline CDR1 is SGHAT and CDR2 is FQNNGV. The CDR3 has 14 residues. The CDR3 here is CASSPRGGPETQYF. CDR3 sequence (DNA): TGTGCCAGCAGCCCCCGAGGGGGGCCGGAGACCCAGTACTTC.